This TCR beta chain was recorded in a study of technical replicates of blood from a few donors (dated by TCRdb to about 2017). For this clone: The target of this receptor is not known. No much larger clone is present one base from it, and per-base qualities are unavailable.

Libraries came from the immunoSEQ multiplex PCR assay. In its TCRdb copy, this immuneACCESS table keeps in-frame sequences only and misses some clones. Where compared with another copy, unresolved V genes explain less than half of these, and the others have no known cause. The sample table contains over 65,000 clones; only one count was recorded for roughly 98% of them. The top ten clonotypes cover roughly 0.15% of the sample. V is shortened by 1 base, J by 0 bases, and the region joining them spans 7 bases. The CDR3 covers 14 residues, taking in both the cysteine and the phenylalanine. Only CDR3 DNA is held: 42 bases, read in frame from base 1. In the germline V gene, CDR1 corresponds to MGHRA and CDR2 to YSYEKL.

In this chain, TRBV4-1 is recombined with TRBJ2-7, with the D gene not clear enough to name. The sequence was obtained from a human donor in good health. The sequencing sample was made of T cells isolated from PBMCs. The nucleotides are TGCGCCAGCAGCCAAGCGGAGAGCTCCTACGAGCAGTACTTC. It translates as CASSQAESSYEQYF.